One sample yielded the 21 T cell receptor beta chains listed below, sequenced in a study of OX40 agonist ivuxolimab in advanced cancers. Generated by immunoSEQ multiplex PCR, the TCRdb table keeps only in-frame clones and is missing some. In the table there are 50,000 or so clones, approximately 83% of which are singletons. The sample here was CD4+ or CD8+ T cells sorted from blood, taken in a trial of the OX40 agonist ivuxolimab. These receptors all come from an adult with an advanced solid tumor such as melanoma, head and neck, liver or kidney cancer.

The chain has TRBV19 and TRBJ2-3, with 8 bases identical to TRBD2. Germline assignment: CDR1 LNHDA and CDR2 SQIVND (reference sequence). J was trimmed by 4 bases and V by 8 bases; bases with no gene match: 14. The CDR3 has 16 residues. CDR3 region: CASSARGGTFADTQYF. The CDR3 DNA is TGTGCCAGTTCCGCTCGGGGGGGTACTTTTGCAGATACGCAGTATTTT.

The V gene is TRBV6-6, the J gene TRBJ2-7; 9 positions match TRBD2. This CDR3 spans 15 amino acids. Germline CDR1 reads MNHNY; CDR2 reads SVGAGI (reference sequence). The V and J ends lost 3 bases and 2 bases, in that order; junction bases with no gene match: 5. In DNA form, the CDR3 reads TGTGCCAGCAGTTATTATAGCGGGAGTACCTACGAGCAGTACTTC. This encodes CASSYYSGSTYEQYF.

This clone has just one count. Because the CDR3 is missing its conserved closing phenylalanine or tryptophan, this is likely a read error. No DNA is shown, since the ends of the CDR3 on it are uncertain; the CDR3 is the one TCRdb lists. The V and J genes are TRBV11-2 and TRBJ1-2; the DNA was not compared with TRBD1, the D call given in the table. CDR1 is SGHAT, CDR2 FQNNGV, per germline. The CDR3 spans 13 amino acids, including both terminal residues. This CDR3 reads CASSLAKQAPLSI.

This chain joins TRBV13 and TRBJ1-5, with 7 bases aligning to TRBD1. V dropped 5 bases and J dropped 2; count of bases not matched to a gene: 18. The germline V gene has CDR1 PRHDT and CDR2 FYEKMQ (reference sequence). The CDR3 extends over 19 amino acids. The CDR3 sequence is CASSPAWGGQQRGNQPQHF. Written as DNA, the CDR3 is TGTGCCAGCAGCCCAGCCTGGGGGGGACAGCAACGGGGCAATCAGCCCCAGCATTTT.

The rearrangement joins TRBV19 to TRBJ2-3; D may be TRBD2 (7 bases). The CDR3 has 15 residues. In germline, CDR1 is LNHDA, CDR2 SQIVND (reference sequence). The germline V and J ends were trimmed by 11 bases and 6 bases, with 24 bases remaining between them. This CDR3 reads CACGGPEIRKDTQYF. The CDR3 DNA reads TGTGCCTGCGGGGGCCCGGAGATTAGAAAGGATACGCAGTATTTT.

The rearrangement links TRBV10-1 to TRBJ2-3; D might be TRBD2 (6 bases). The CDR3 is 15 residues long. Between the trimmed V and J ends, which lost 4 bases and 3 bases, there was a span of 14 bases. Germline V gives CDR1 WNHNN, CDR2 SYGVQD (reference sequence). CDR3 coding DNA: TGCGCCAGCAGTGTAGGAGGGGTTGGAACAGATACGCAGTATTTT. Translation gives CASSVGGVGTDTQYF.

The CDR3 nucleotides are TGTGCCAGCAGCTTGGCCGGGAGCGGACGAAACACCATATATTTT. It is translated as CASSLAGSGRNTIYF. The chain has TRBV5-4 and TRBJ1-3; D unresolved. There are 15 residues in the CDR3. Germline CDR1 is SGHNT and CDR2 is YYREEE (reference sequence). The V gene lost 0 bases and the J gene lost 5 bases, with 12 bases spanning the gap.

V gene TRBV14 combines with J gene TRBJ2-3; tentatively, D is TRBD1 (5 bases). The V end lost 0 bases, the J end lost 10 bases, and 14 bases lay between the germline ends. CDR3 length equals 14 residues. CDR1 is SGHDN and CDR2 is FVKESK in the germline V gene. The CDR3 reads CASSQDYLQGPQYF. The CDR3 coding sequence is TGTGCCAGCAGCCAAGATTACTTGCAGGGCCCGCAGTATTTT.

This sequence joins TRBV29-1 and TRBJ1-2; 8 bases are shared with TRBD1. J was trimmed by 3 bases and V by 6 bases; bases with no gene match: 3. Looked up from germline, CDR1 is SQVTM and CDR2 is ANQGSEA. This CDR3 region has 12 residues. In DNA form, the CDR3 reads TGCAGCGTGGACAGGGCATACTATGGCTACACCTTC. Its translation is CSVDRAYYGYTF.

The chain employs TRBV28 and TRBJ2-4; TRBD1 is a possible D gene (6 bases). The CDR3 sequence is 13 residues long. From germline, CDR1 is MDHEN and CDR2 SYDVKM. V lost 6 bases and J lost 7, with 13 bases in between. CDR3 loop: CASSNSQGNIQYF. For the CDR3, the DNA is TGTGCCAGCAGCAATTCGCAGGGGAACATTCAGTACTTC.

The table lists this clone with a count of one. The chain uses TRBV5-4 and TRBJ2-7; the D is unclear. Germline CDR1 reads SGHNT; CDR2 reads YYREEE (reference sequence). CDR3 length: 14 amino acids. V lost 0 bases and J lost 5, with 12 bases in between. The CDR3 loop reads CASSLGTTPHEQYF. The CDR3 coding sequence is TGTGCCAGCAGCTTGGGGACCACTCCCCACGAGCAGTACTTC. Drawing the rest from reference TRBV5-4 and TRBJ2-7, the complete variable domain is ETGVTQSPTHLIKTRGQQVTLRCSSQSGHNTVSWYQQALGQGPQFIFQYYREEENGRGNFPPRFSGLQFPNYSSELNVNALELDDSALYLCASSLGTTPHEQYFGPGTRLTVT.

The chain is built from TRBV19 and TRBJ2-1, with 7 bases fitting TRBD2. CDR1 LNHDA and CDR2 SQIVND come from the germline V gene (reference sequence). This CDR3 contains 15 residues. The V segment lost 3 bases and the J segment 5 bases; nucleotides outside the gene matches: 7. The CDR3 spells CASSIWTRRDNEQFF. Written as DNA, the CDR3 is TGTGCCAGTAGTATCTGGACTAGAAGGGACAATGAGCAGTTCTTC.

The chain carries TRBV6-1 and TRBJ2-7, with D maybe TRBD1 (5 bases). Germline V gene data show CDR1 as MNHNS and CDR2 as SASEGT. The CDR3 is 12 residues long. The V end was cut by 6 bases, the J end by 6 bases, with 12 bases between. The CDR3 sequence is CASRTDVGEQYF. As DNA, the CDR3 is TGTGCCAGCAGGACAGACGTCGGCGAGCAGTACTTC.

This chain links TRBV5-1 with TRBJ1-1, with D unresolved. Trimming cost V 1 base and J 3 bases, with 4 bases left between them. Germline CDR1 reads SGHRS; CDR2 reads YFSETQ. The CDR3 length is 12 residues. The CDR3 sequence is CASSLTDTEAFF. The CDR3 DNA reads as TGCGCCAGCAGCTTGACAGACACTGAAGCTTTCTTT. The full variable domain, its missing parts supplied by reference TRBV5-1 and TRBJ1-1, is KAGVTQTPRYLIKTRGQQVTLSCSPISGHRSVSWYQQTPGQGLQFLFEYFSETQRNKGNFPGRFSGRQFSNSRSEMNVSTLELGDSALYLCASSLTDTEAFFGQGTRLTVV.

This clone was picked up one time. The chain combines TRBV5-1 with TRBJ2-1; tentative D call: TRBD2 (7 bases). The CDR3 is made up of 15 amino acids. Germline V CDR1 and CDR2: SGHRS, YFSETQ. Trimming cost V 1 base and J 6 bases, with 14 bases left between them. The CDR3 DNA reads TGCGCCAGCAGCTTGTTTTCGGGGGGCGGCAATGAGCAGTTCTTC. Protein sequence: CASSLFSGGGNEQFF.

CDR3 amino acids: CASSHGGINYGYTF. The DNA for the CDR3 is TGCGCCAGCAGCCACGGGGGGATAAACTATGGCTACACCTTC. The rearrangement links TRBV4-1 to TRBJ1-2, with D perhaps matching TRBD1 (5 bases). Per the germline V gene, CDR1 is MGHRA and CDR2 is YSYEKL. CDR3 length equals 14 residues. V gave up 3 bases and J gave up 2 bases, with 10 bases separating them.

In DNA, the CDR3 is TGTGCCAGCAGCTCCATCGGGGGGGTTGGCAATGAGCAGTTCTTC. This encodes CASSSIGGVGNEQFF. This sequence joins TRBV7-2 and TRBJ2-1; TRBD2 matches at 8 bases. From germline, CDR1 is SGHTA and CDR2 FQGNSA. V lost 4 bases, J lost 6 bases, and 8 bases stayed unmatched. The CDR3 loop spans 15 amino acids.

The chain combines TRBV28 with TRBJ1-2, with D maybe TRBD1 (6 bases). V dropped 6 bases and J dropped 1 base, with 12 bases sitting between them. The germline V gene has CDR1 MDHEN and CDR2 SYDVKM. CDR3 length: 14 amino acids. The CDR3 spells CASRRGGSNYGYTF. The CDR3, as DNA: TGTGCCAGCAGACGAGGGGGAAGTAACTATGGCTACACCTTC.

The V call is TRBV28, the J call TRBJ2-5, with a possible D match to TRBD2 (6 bases). The CDR3 consists of 13 residues. Between the trimmed V and J ends, which lost 6 bases and 5 bases, there was a span of 13 bases. The germline gives CDR1 MDHEN, CDR2 SYDVKM. The CDR3 spells CASRASGGETQYF. CDR3 coding DNA: TGTGCCAGCAGAGCCAGCGGAGGGGAGACCCAGTACTTC.

This chain uses TRBV19 with TRBJ1-6, with D possibly matching TRBD1 (5 bases). This CDR3 is 14 amino acids long. The ends were cut back, 3 bases at V and 8 bases at J, with 11 bases in the middle. Germline lookup yields CDR1 LNHDA and CDR2 SQIVND (reference sequence). The CDR3 DNA reads TGTGCCAGTAGTATCAAGGGGTCGGATTCACCCCTCCACTTT. Protein: CASSIKGSDSPLHF.

This clone has only one observation. The V gene is TRBV7-9, the J gene TRBJ2-1, with a weak D call TRBD2 (5 bases). The V end lost 1 base, the J end lost 5 bases, and 6 bases lay between the germline ends. The CDR3 totals 13 residues. Germline V gives CDR1 SEHNR, CDR2 FQNEAQ (reference sequence). The CDR3 reads CASSLGGHNEQFF. CDR3 nucleotide sequence: TGTGCCAGCAGCTTAGGAGGGCACAATGAGCAGTTCTTC.